The rows below give T cell receptor beta chains drawn from one sample of a study of blood T cell repertoires in COVID-19. Data came from immunoSEQ multiplex PCR; TCRdb stores just in-frame clones and leaves some out. The table lists 290,000 or so clones, around 91% of them singletons. Sequencing input: PBMCs or T cells enriched from blood (not recorded which). These receptor sequences come from a woman younger than 30 with acute COVID-19. CDR3s include the opening cysteine and the closing phenylalanine or tryptophan. D genes are given only for firm matches.

DNA	CDR3	J	V	D
TGTGCCAGCAGCTTTACGATGGGGGACAGGGGGTTCTACGAGCAGTACTTC	CASSFTMGDRGFYEQYF	TRBJ2-7	TRBV13	TRBD1
TGTGCTAGTGGTGACGCCCCTGCGGCAGCCTGGGAAGCTTTCTTT	CASGDAPAAAWEAFF	TRBJ1-1	TRBV12-5	NA
TGTGCCAGCGCAGTGCAAGACAATGAGCAGTTCTTC	CASAVQDNEQFF	TRBJ2-1	TRBV28	NA
TGTGCCAGTAATCCGGGACAAAGCTCCTACAATGAGCAGTTCTTC	CASNPGQSSYNEQFF	TRBJ2-1	TRBV19	NA
TGCGCCAGCCGAGGGGGGGAGGATGGCTACACCTTC	CASRGGEDGYTF	TRBJ1-2	TRBV5-1	NA
TGTGCCAGTAGTGGGGCATACGACAGGGTGAGGACTGAAGCTTTCTTT	CASSGAYDRVRTEAFF	TRBJ1-1	TRBV19	TRBD1
TGTGCCAGCAGCTTTGTAGCGGGAGGGGAGCTGTTTTTT	CASSFVAGGELFF	TRBJ2-2	TRBV7-2	TRBD2
TGTGCCAGCAGTGAAGGTGACGGGAGCCACGAGCAGTACTTC	CASSEGDGSHEQYF	TRBJ2-7	TRBV6-1	NA
TGTGCCAGCAGACTAGGGACTAGCGGGGGGGATACGCAGTATTTT	CASRLGTSGGDTQYF	TRBJ2-3	TRBV28	TRBD2
TGTGCCAGCAGCCTCCCGGGGGGAGTCTATAATTCACCCCTCCACTTT	CASSLPGGVYNSPLHF	TRBJ1-6	TRBV5-5	NA
TGTGCCAGCAGCGTAGGGACTAGCGGGAGGGCTAAGTACAATGAGCAGTTCTTC	CASSVGTSGRAKYNEQFF	TRBJ2-1	TRBV9	TRBD2
TGTGCCAGCAGCTTAGACAGGGGCTACGAGCAGTACTTC	CASSLDRGYEQYF	TRBJ2-7	TRBV5-5	TRBD1
TGTGCCAGCAGCTTTTTAACAGTACCCTACGAGCAGTACTTC	CASSFLTVPYEQYF	TRBJ2-7	TRBV5-6	NA
TGTGCCAGCAGGCAACAGGGATCTGGAAACACCATATATTTT	CASRQQGSGNTIYF	TRBJ1-3	TRBV28	NA
TGTGCCAGCAGTTCCCGCCGGGACAGGGACAACGAGCAGTACTTC	CASSSRRDRDNEQYF	TRBJ2-7	TRBV27	TRBD1
TGTGCCAGCAGTACCCGGTTGAGGTCAGATACGCAGTATTTT	CASSTRLRSDTQYF	TRBJ2-3	TRBV28	NA
TGTGCCAGCAGCTCCTCCGCGGGGGCGGGCTACGAGCAGTACTTC	CASSSSAGAGYEQYF	TRBJ2-7	TRBV7-9	NA